The source of this T cell receptor beta chain is a study of cytomegalovirus exposure and HLA in healthy donors. Study conclusions and caveats: Productive status was seen about 90% or about 30% of the time for most TCR beta V segments in an earlier analysis.

PCR employed 60 Vbeta and 13 Jbeta primers. Profiled with immunoSEQ multiplex PCR; TCRdb holds only in-frame clones, not every one. Of 65,000 to 90,000 clones in the sample, 65% to 80% were seen once. Germline CDR1 reads MNHEY; CDR2 reads SVGAGI. The CDR3 totals 15 residues. J lost 2 bases, V lost 4 bases, and 4 bases had no gene match. With regard to this clone: The antigen is not known.

This sequence joins TRBV6-5 and TRBJ1-5, with TRBD1 matching over 8 bases. The sample was PBMCs. This receptor was taken from a man between 65 and 85 years old in good health and CMV-seronegative. CDR3 residues: CASSLGQGRNQPQHF. The CDR3 region has the DNA TGTGCCAGCAGTTTAGGACAGGGACGCAATCAGCCCCAGCATTTT.